These 12 T cell receptor beta chains were sequenced from one sample in a study of T-cell reconstitution after alpha-beta-depleted transplantation in children. Unique molecular identifiers were used in preparing the TCRbeta library. TCRdb recomputed calls from the PCR reads with MiXCR, one row per CDR3 protein. This sample yields about 460,000 distinct CDR3 sequences, of which around an eighth are seen a single time; around 6% belongs to the top ten. Here the sequenced sample was PBMCs from the stem cell graft donor, taken from the stem cell graft. These receptors were collected from a human donor who donated a stem cell graft to a child with combined immunodeficiency.

The J gene is TRBJ2-1, the V gene TRBV24-1; 7 bases agree with TRBD2. V dropped 5 bases and J dropped 5; count of bases not matched to a gene: 8. Germline assignment: CDR1 KGHDR and CDR2 SFDVKD. The CDR3 loop spans 15 amino acids. The CDR3 is CATSVQAGANNEQFF. CDR3 nucleotides: TGTGCCACCAGTGTCCAGGCGGGAGCTAACAATGAGCAGTTCTTC.

The chain is built from TRBV24-1 and TRBJ2-4; 7 bases are a match to TRBD1. Per the germline V gene, CDR1 is KGHDR and CDR2 is SFDVKD. The ends lost 5 bases at V and 6 bases at J; junction bases unmatched: 0. The CDR3 contains 12 residues. In DNA form, the CDR3 reads TGTGCCACCAGTGCAGGGGGAAACATTCAGTACTTC. Translated, it gives CATSAGGNIQYF.

This clonotype was observed a few times. This sequence joins TRBV2 and TRBJ2-3; D not certain. From germline, CDR1 is SNHLY and CDR2 FYNNEI. With 6 bases removed from V and 0 bases from J, the gap between germline ends came to 7 bases. This CDR3 is 13 amino acids long. The CDR3 sequence: CASSKISTDTQYF. The DNA for the CDR3 is TGTGCCAGCAGCAAGATTAGCACAGATACGCAGTATTTT.

A few counts support this clonotype. V and J are TRBV24-1 and TRBJ2-1; 9 bases are a match to TRBD1. After removal of 7 bases from V and 4 bases from J, the junction contained 7 bases not matched to a gene. The germline CDR1 and CDR2 sequences are KGHDR and SFDVKD. The CDR3 covers 15 residues. CDR3 region: CATSDPGTGYNEQFF. The CDR3 DNA reads as TGTGCCACCAGCGACCCCGGGACAGGGTACAATGAGCAGTTCTTC.

This clonotype has just a few counts. The V and J genes are TRBV28 and TRBJ2-1; the match to TRBD1 covers 7 bases. Germline V gene lookup returns CDR1 MDHEN and CDR2 SYDVKM. V trimming: 3 bases; J trimming: 10 bases; junction bases outside the gene matches: 15. This CDR3 is 16 amino acids long. The CDR3 sequence is CASSFPDRDHPREQFF. The CDR3, as DNA: TGTGCCAGCAGTTTTCCCGACAGGGACCACCCTCGGGAGCAGTTCTTC.

This clonotype was picked up a small number of times. The chain links TRBV29-1 to TRBJ2-5; D unclear. Germline CDR1 and CDR2: SQVTM and ANQGSEA. Trimming removed 2 bases at V and 3 bases at J, with 10 bases between. The CDR3 loop spans 13 amino acids. The CDR3 loop reads CSVERQRKETQYF. CDR3 nucleotides: TGCAGCGTTGAAAGACAACGGAAAGAGACCCAGTACTTC.

This clonotype occurred many times. The chain uses TRBV12-3 or TRBV12-4 and TRBJ1-5; tentative D call: TRBD1 (5 bases). This CDR3 region has 16 residues. V shed 5 bases and J shed 2 bases, with 16 bases lying between them. The CDR3, as DNA: TGTGCCAGCAGTCTGGGACTTCTTTATGGCAATCAGCCCCAGCATTTT. It codes for CASSLGLLYGNQPQHF.

V and J are TRBV5-1 and TRBJ2-1; D could derive from TRBD1 or TRBD2 (5 bases each). Trimming cost V 4 bases and J 13 bases, with 15 bases left between them. Germline CDR1 is SGHRS and CDR2 is YFSETQ. The CDR3 has 12 amino acids. This chain's CDR3 is CASSLTGTGQFF. Here the CDR3 DNA reads TGCGCCAGCAGCCTCACCGGGACCGGACAGTTCTTC. Using reference TRBV5-1 and TRBJ2-1 for the parts outside the CDR3, the full variable domain is KAGVTQTPRYLIKTRGQQVTLSCSPISGHRSVSWYQQTPGQGLQFLFEYFSETQRNKGNFPGRFSGRQFSNSRSEMNVSTLELGDSALYLCASSLTGTGQFFGPGTRLTVL.

Comments on this clonotype: Relative to the germline gene, one junction end is altered; a read error may explain this. The CDR3 region is CTSSPGGRDTEAFF. CDR3 DNA: TGTACCAGCAGTCCAGGGGGACGGGACACTGAAGCTTTCTTT. V is TRBV2 and J is TRBJ1-1; 7 positions match TRBD1. The V gene's germline CDR1 is SNHLY and CDR2 FYNNEI. This CDR3 comprises 14 residues.

The rearrangement joins TRBV5-6 to TRBJ2-7; 7 nucleotides line up with TRBD2. The CDR3 has 13 amino acids. Germline-derived CDR1 and CDR2 are SGHDT and YYEEEE. V was clipped by 3 bases and J by 12 bases; unmatched bases: 12. CDR3 nucleotides: TGTGCCAGCAGCTCGGGCCCCGGGAGGACATGGTACTTC. Amino acids: CASSSGPGRTWYF. The whole variable domain, remainder taken from reference TRBV5-6 and TRBJ2-7, is DAGVTQSPTHLIKTRGQQVTLRCSPKSGHDTVSWYQQALGQGPQFIFQYYEEEERQRGNFPDRFSGHQFPNYSSELNVNALLLGDSALYLCASSSGPGRTWYFGPGTRLTVT.

This chain joins TRBV12-3 or TRBV12-4 and TRBJ2-1; 11 positions agree with TRBD2. V trimming: 4 bases; J trimming: 9 bases; junction bases outside the gene matches: 8. The CDR3 length is 15 residues. CDR3 coding DNA: TGTGCCAGCAGTTCTATGACTAGCGGGAAAGGTGAGCAGTTCTTC. Translating gives CASSSMTSGKGEQFF.

The chain joins TRBV20-1 to TRBJ2-1, with D tentatively TRBD1 or TRBD2 (5 bases each). The CDR3 is 13 residues long. Germline values: CDR1 DFQATT, CDR2 SNEGSKA (reference sequence). V lost 1 base to trimming and J lost 8 bases, with 12 bases between them. The DNA of the CDR3 is TGCAGTGCTAGAGCCGGGACCTGGGATGAGCAGTTCTTC. This codes for CSARAGTWDEQFF.